The clone carrying this T cell receptor (beta chain) came up a few times. The V and J ends lost 5 bases and 6 bases, in that order; junction bases with no gene match: 6. The germline V gene has CDR1 MNHEY and CDR2 SMNVEV (reference sequence). The CDR3 length is 15 residues. The sample belongs to a study of early T cells in non-severe SARS-CoV-2 infection. Individual cDNA molecules received unique molecular identifiers. TCRdb called the 5' RACE reads again in MiXCR, with one record for every CDR3 protein. The profile covers around 46,000 distinct CDR3 sequences, with 5.4% appearing a single time and 5.4% taken by the ten largest.

Sequences were derived from whole blood, sampled at baseline. The genes are TRBV27 and TRBJ2-5, with 13 bases matching TRBD2. The origin of this receptor is an adult who was a healthcare worker with PCR-confirmed SARS-CoV-2 infection or an uninfected control (not recorded which). The CDR3 spells CASSPGLAGVKTQYF. CDR3 bases: TGTGCCAGCAGTCCCGGACTAGCGGGAGTAAAGACCCAGTACTTC.